The T cell receptor beta chain under discussion was sequenced for a study of shared clonotypes between healthy human individuals. The germline V gene has CDR1 SQVTM and CDR2 ANQGSEA. CDR3 length equals 12 residues. Trimming removed 2 bases from V and 15 bases from J, with 17 bases in between. TCRdb's table, derived via immunoSEQ multiplex PCR, lists solely in-frame clones and lacks some. The data contain under 2.5 million clones, just under 95% of them singletons. Sequences were obtained from naive CD4+ T cells from PBMCs. Regarding subset: CD45RA+ positively selected. This sequence originates from a man younger than 30 in good health. Some clones in this sample may be carry-over from other donors' samples. This rearrangement joins TRBV29-1 to TRBJ2-1; D remains unclear. The CDR3 sequence is CSVEFLLPGTFF. CDR3 DNA: TGCAGCGTTGAATTTTTACTCCCTGGAACGTTCTTC.